The text below deals with one T cell receptor beta chain. Its matching antigen is unknown. The record originates from a study of OX40 agonist ivuxolimab in advanced cancers. Study conclusions and caveats: Fewer expanded clones were found on average in CD4+ than in CD8+ T cells.

Collection of blood occurred at baseline, at cycle 4 day 1, and at cycle 7 day 1. Profiling relied on immunoSEQ multiplex PCR, and the TCRdb table lists in-frame clones only, not all of them. The sample shows 90,000 to 120,000 clones, more than 85% of them seen only once. The sequence derives from an adult with an advanced solid tumor such as melanoma, head and neck, liver or kidney cancer. This specimen was CD4+ or CD8+ T cells sorted from blood, taken in a trial of the OX40 agonist ivuxolimab.

The CDR3 DNA follows: TGCGCCAGCAGCCAAGGCGGCGGGGGGTCTAGCACAGATACGCAGTATTTT. This translates into CASSQGGGGSSTDTQYF. The chain couples TRBV4-1 to TRBJ2-3; 8 bases are shared with TRBD2. After removal of 1 base from V and 0 bases from J, the junction contained 6 bases not matched to a gene. CDR3 length equals 17 residues. CDR1 and CDR2 from the germline V gene are MGHRA and YSYEKL.